This T cell receptor beta chain comes out of a study of blood T cell repertoires in COVID-19. Overall study context: Sites in the United States, Italy and Spain provided acute and convalescent COVID-19 samples. Sample material is recorded as cDNA or gDNA derived from T cells, B-cell-depleted T cells, or PBMCs.

This CDR3 has 15 amino acids. Trimming took 3 bases from V and 6 from J, leaving 17 bases between them. Per germline, CDR1 MNHNS and CDR2 SASEGT. Original processing methods: Reference gene primer amplification gave nucleated cell count estimates. Using immunoSEQ multiplex PCR, the repertoire was profiled, and TCRdb retains in-frame clones only, with some absent. The V and J calls and the clone size are those of that table, but D and trimming were determined from the DNA. This sample has 150,000 to 200,000 clones, with about 85% found just once. The TCR originated in a man aged 18 to 35 with acute or convalescent COVID-19. Material: peripheral blood. The rearrangement links TRBV6-1 to TRBJ1-1, with D possibly TRBD1 on 6 matching bases. CDR3 in amino acids: CASSEPLQGFPEAFF. The CDR3 coding sequence is TGTGCCAGCAGTGAGCCGTTACAGGGTTTCCCTGAAGCTTTCTTT.